This T cell receptor beta chain was captured in a study of regulatory T cells in long-lasting Graves disease. This clonotype was observed at least ten times. Its antigen remains unknown. In building TCR beta libraries, iRepertoire HTBI primers were used together with Arm-PCR of CDR3 regions. TCRdb passed the multiplex PCR reads through MiXCR, listing each CDR3 protein once. Of a few hundred thousand distinct CDR3 sequences listed, approximately 22% were seen once; the top ten hold approximately 14%. Time point given: persistent/refractory GD, antithyroid drugs over 5 years with positive TRAb. Researchers made the TCR library from RNA that was extracted from PBMCs. The EDTA tubes were filled with around 8.1 milliliters of drawn peripheral blood. Study-wide points: With persistent disease, TRBV28, TRBJ1-2 and TRBJ2-5 were the favored segments.

The CDR3 loop spans 16 amino acids. V was pared by 5 bases and J by 4 bases, with 7 bases of the junction left unmatched. The chain combines TRBV12-3 or TRBV12-4 with TRBJ2-7; TRBD2 matches at 14 bases. The source is a female donor with Graves disease. The sample in question was peripheral blood mononuclear cells (PBMCs), obtained when the disease was refractory, from a patient treated with antithyroid drugs. This CDR3 reads CASSPVGLAGAYEQYF. CDR3 coding DNA: TGTGCCAGCAGTCCTGTGGGACTAGCGGGGGCATACGAGCAGTACTTC.